These T cell receptor beta chains were read from a single sample in a study of T cell responses to AZD1222 COVID-19 vaccine. The data were produced by immunoSEQ multiplex PCR, yet TCRdb's version contains in-frame clones alone and is incomplete. There are fewer than 100,000 clones in the sample; roughly 90% occur only once, and about 1.3% lies in the top ten. The sequenced sample was peripheral blood, obtained 28 days after the second AZD1222 dose. The receptors were sampled from an adult who received the AZD1222 COVID-19 vaccine. Each CDR3 is given with its conserved first and last residue. D genes are given only for firm matches. Clone size is shown for a subset of rows, as once, few, many or a class of expanded clone.

size	D	V	J	CDR3	DNA
NA	NA	TRBV21-1	TRBJ2-3	CASSNWLAGSTDTQYF	TGTGCCAGCAGCAATTGGCTAGCGGGGAGCACAGATACGCAGTATTTT
NA	NA	TRBV9	TRBJ1-1	CASRGPGATEAFF	TGTGCCAGCAGGGGGCCGGGGGCGACTGAAGCTTTCTTT
once	TRBD1	TRBV7-9	TRBJ1-1	CAEAGTGMGNTEAFF	TGTGCTGAGGCGGGGACAGGGATGGGGAACACTGAAGCTTTCTTT
once	TRBD1	TRBV5-8	TRBJ1-1	CASSKDRFEAFF	TGTGCCAGCAGCAAGGACAGGTTCGAGGCTTTCTTT
NA	NA	TRBV30	TRBJ2-7	CAWGHQTYEQYF	TGTGCCTGGGGACATCAGACCTACGAGCAGTACTTC
few	TRBD1	TRBV30	TRBJ1-4	CAWGTGGSEKLFF	TGTGCCTGGGGGACAGGGGGGTCTGAAAAACTGTTTTTT
medium-sized	NA	TRBV19	TRBJ1-1	CASSTGKWTEAFF	TGTGCCAGTAGTACTGGAAAGTGGACCGAAGCTTTCTTT
NA	TRBD1	TRBV4-1	TRBJ2-7	CASSQVWDSYEQYF	TGCGCCAGCAGCCAAGTTTGGGACAGCTACGAGCAGTACTTC
NA	TRBD2	TRBV4-3	TRBJ2-7	CASSQDWTSDKYEQYF	TGCGCCAGCAGCCAAGATTGGACTAGCGATAAGTACGAGCAGTACTTC
NA	NA	TRBV3-1/TRBV3-2	TRBJ1-5	CASSQNKRNQPQHF	TGTGCCAGCAGCCAAAACAAGAGAAATCAGCCCCAGCATTTT
few	NA	TRBV5-4	TRBJ1-6	CASSLDGKSPLHF	TGTGCCAGCAGCTTGGACGGGAAATCACCCCTCCACTTT
few	TRBD2	TRBV3-1/TRBV3-2	TRBJ2-7	CASSQEGLAGGYEQYF	TGTGCCAGCAGCCAAGAAGGACTAGCGGGGGGATACGAGCAGTACTTC